Below, one TCR beta chain is given with its context. Sample-barcoded 5' priming and a J-beta primer mix drove a second PCR of roughly 6 to 12 cycles. TCRdb re-called the 5' RACE reads through MiXCR, storing one row per CDR3 protein. This sample has 600,000 to 1,000,000 distinct CDR3 sequences, with roughly 64% found just once. The sample is drawn from a study of blood T cells in healthy people across ages. V lost 2 bases and J 1 base, leaving 14 bases between the germline ends. Germline V lookup: CDR1 MGHRA, CDR2 YSYEKL. The CDR3 has 16 residues. The receptor was derived from a man aged 25 to 40 in good health. The rearrangement links TRBV4-1 to TRBJ2-5; D is uncertain. Sequenced: blood. The CDR3 nucleotides read TGCGCCAGCAGCCAATATGGTCCAGGTTCCCAAGAGACCCAGTACTTC. Translation gives CASSQYGPGSQETQYF.